A single sample is the source of the 16 T cell receptor beta chains below, sequenced in a study of STAT5B mutations in CD4+ large granular lymphocyte leukemia. Here immunoSEQ multiplex PCR was the method, and the copy in TCRdb shows in-frame clones only, minus some. The repertoire consists of 32,000 or so clones, with more than 65% occurring once and the leading ten covering about 6%. The sequencing input was CD4+ T cells from blood buffy coats. These receptors all stem from a human donor in good health.

The chain uses TRBV14 and TRBJ2-3, with D perhaps being TRBD1 or TRBD2 (5 bases each). The germline V gene has CDR1 SGHDN and CDR2 FVKESK. The CDR3 consists of 16 residues. V lost 3 bases, J lost 3 bases, and 16 bases lay in between. CDR3 in DNA: TGTGCCAGCAGCCACCTAACCGGGACCCCAACAGATACGCAGTATTTT. This encodes CASSHLTGTPTDTQYF. The full variable domain, in which reference TRBV14 and TRBJ2-3 provide the parts outside the CDR3, is EAGVTQFPSHSVIEKGQTVTLRCDPISGHDNLYWYRRVMGKEIKFLLHFVKESKQDESGMPNNRFLAERTGGTYSTLKVQPAELEDSGVYFCASSHLTGTPTDTQYFGPGTRLTVL.

This clone was found a few times. The chain is built from TRBV18 and TRBJ1-4; no firm D call. The V end lost 5 bases, the J end lost 5 bases, and 15 bases lay between the germline ends. The germline V gene encodes CDR1 KGHSH and CDR2 LQKENI. The CDR3 totals 15 residues. The DNA for the CDR3 is TGTGCCAGCTCATCGAACCGGGATACGAATGAAAAACTGTTTTTT. Translation: CASSSNRDTNEKLFF.

The J gene is TRBJ1-2, the V gene TRBV18; 11 nucleotides match TRBD1. Per the germline V gene, CDR1 is KGHSH and CDR2 is LQKENI. CDR3 length equals 15 residues. With 4 bases clipped from V and 4 bases from J, the junction kept 5 bases outside the gene matches. The CDR3 nucleotides are TGTGCCAGCTCACAAGGACAGGGGGCGTCCTATGGCTACACCTTC. It codes for CASSQGQGASYGYTF.

In its sample, this clone was seen a few times. The gene calls are TRBV19 and TRBJ1-4, with 7 bases aligning to TRBD1. This CDR3 has 14 residues. After removal of 7 bases from V and 6 bases from J, the junction contained 8 bases not matched to a gene. Germline V gives CDR1 LNHDA, CDR2 SQIVND (reference sequence). CDR3 DNA sequence: TGTGCCAGTACCCATTCGACAGGGTATGAAAAACTGTTTTTT. This translates into CASTHSTGYEKLFF.

The V gene is TRBV19, the J gene TRBJ1-4; TRBD1 agrees at 9 bases. Trimming took 1 base from V and 7 from J; bases not matched to a gene: 7. The CDR3 is 16 residues long. In germline, CDR1 is LNHDA, CDR2 SQIVND (reference sequence). CDR3 nucleotides: TGTGCCAGTAGTATAGCGAAGACAGGGGGTACTGAAAAACTGTTTTTT. As protein: CASSIAKTGGTEKLFF.

This clone has a handful of counts. The V and J genes are TRBV29-1 and TRBJ1-1; TRBD1 might be the D (5 bases). With 7 bases removed from V and 3 bases from J, the gap between germline ends came to 12 bases. In germline, CDR1 is SQVTM, CDR2 ANQGSEA. This CDR3 is built from 12 residues. The CDR3 DNA follows: TGCAGCGCTGCGGGGGAGGACACTGAAGCTTTCTTT. Its translation is CSAAGEDTEAFF.

The chain joins TRBV7-9 to TRBJ2-7; 7 bases are a match to TRBD1. The CDR3 is 14 amino acids. Germline-derived CDR1 and CDR2 are SEHNR and FQNEAQ (reference sequence). V was pared by 5 bases and J by 1 base, with 5 bases of the junction left unmatched. In DNA form, the CDR3 reads TGTGCCAGCAGCAAAGGGGACAGTTCCTACGAGCAGTACTTC. It specifies CASSKGDSSYEQYF.

V usage is TRBV5-1 and J usage is TRBJ2-5; 12 nucleotides line up with TRBD2. The CDR3 length is 16 residues. Germline CDR1 reads SGHRS; CDR2 reads YFSETQ. Germline trimming cut 3 bases from V and 4 bases from J; bases unmatched to any gene: 7. Here the CDR3 reads CASSSSSGGARETQYF. CDR3 sequence (DNA): TGCGCCAGCAGCTCCTCTAGCGGGGGGGCTCGAGAGACCCAGTACTTC. Full variable domain (missing parts from reference TRBV5-1 and TRBJ2-5): KAGVTQTPRYLIKTRGQQVTLSCSPISGHRSVSWYQQTPGQGLQFLFEYFSETQRNKGNFPGRFSGRQFSNSRSEMNVSTLELGDSALYLCASSSSSGGARETQYFGPGTRLLVL.

The chain recombines TRBV6-1 with TRBJ1-5, with D maybe TRBD1 (5 bases). Per germline, CDR1 MNHNS and CDR2 SASEGT. V was cut by 5 bases and J by 6 bases, with 14 bases left in between. The CDR3 sequence is 14 residues long. Written as DNA, the CDR3 is TGTGCCAGCAGTCCCTTATACCAGGGTCAGCCCCAGCATTTT. It translates to CASSPLYQGQPQHF.

This clone was detected a few times. The rearrangement links TRBV10-3 to TRBJ1-5; D not certain. V was cut by 2 bases and J by 3 bases, with 5 bases left in between. Germline lookup yields CDR1 ENHRY and CDR2 SYGVKD. The CDR3 has 13 residues. CDR3 sequence reads: CAISEGPNQPQHF. CDR3 coding DNA: TGTGCCATCAGTGAGGGACCCAATCAGCCCCAGCATTTT.

This chain links TRBV18 with TRBJ2-7, with 7 bases that match TRBD1. In germline, CDR1 is KGHSH, CDR2 LQKENI. The trim removed 3 bases at V and 0 bases at J, leaving 5 bases unmatched. This CDR3 contains 15 residues. CDR3 in DNA: TGTGCCAGCTCACCTGGGACAGACTCCTCCTACGAGCAGTACGTC. It specifies CASSPGTDSSYEQYV.

The chain employs TRBV4-3 and TRBJ1-2; tentatively, D is TRBD1 (6 bases). V was pared by 4 bases and J by 4 bases, with 19 bases between. This CDR3 has 16 residues. The germline V gene has CDR1 LGHNA and CDR2 YSLEER. Here the CDR3 reads CASSLGGAVLTYGYTF. The CDR3 DNA follows: TGCGCCAGCAGCCTAGGGGGGGCAGTTCTTACCTATGGCTACACCTTC.

CDR3 coding DNA: TGTGCCAGCAGCCTACAGGGAGCCCCCTACGAGCAGTACGTC. Its translation: CASSLQGAPYEQYV. The chain joins TRBV11-2 to TRBJ2-7; tentatively, D is TRBD1 (6 bases). The CDR3 has 14 residues. Trimming pared 5 bases from V and 2 bases from J, leaving 13 bases between. Germline V CDR1 and CDR2: SGHAT, FQNNGV.

This clone has more than one count but fewer than ten. The chain employs TRBV4-3 and TRBJ1-4; no reliable D call. The germline V gene has CDR1 LGHNA and CDR2 YSLEER. This CDR3 is 14 amino acids long. V dropped 3 bases and J dropped 3 bases, with 8 bases sitting between them. The CDR3 DNA sequence: TGCGCCAGCAGCCAGGTCTTGGCTAATGAAAAACTGTTTTTT. Protein product: CASSQVLANEKLFF.

The chain joins TRBV7-8 to TRBJ1-5; 10 bases are shared with TRBD1. J was trimmed by 1 base and V by 5 bases; bases with no gene match: 5. This CDR3 contains 16 residues. Germline V gene data show CDR1 as SGHVS and CDR2 as FQNEAQ. The CDR3 loop is CASSPLGQGSNQPQHF. CDR3 bases: TGTGCCAGCAGCCCGTTGGGACAGGGGAGCAATCAGCCCCAGCATTTT. The variable domain in full, completed from reference TRBV7-8 and TRBJ1-5, reads GAGVSQSPRYKVAKRGQDVALRCDPISGHVSLFWYQQALGQGPEFLTYFQNEAQLDKSGLPSDRFFAERPEGSVSTLKIQRTQQEDSAVYLCASSPLGQGSNQPQHFGDGTRLSIL.

Only a few counts were recorded for this clone. This sequence joins TRBV11-2 and TRBJ2-2; unclear D gene. This CDR3 has 12 amino acids. V lost 5 bases and J lost 7, with 8 bases in between. Germline V CDR1 and CDR2: SGHAT, FQNNGV. CDR3 DNA: TGTGCCAGCAGCCAGGATTACGGGGAGCTGTTTTTT. Translating it yields CASSQDYGELFF.